This TCR beta chain was recovered during a study of shared clonotypes between healthy human individuals. The wider study: The study used three CD4 naive, three CD4 memory, two CD8 naive and one CD8 memory plate per donor.

The run depth of the assay was deep. The table came from immunoSEQ multiplex PCR; TCRdb's copy has only in-frame clones and leaves some out. The table lists a few million clones, nearly 97% of them singletons. This CDR3 has 15 amino acids. Germline loops: CDR1 LGHNA, CDR2 YSLEER. Between the trimmed V and J ends, which lost 0 bases and 4 bases, there was a span of 10 bases. For this clone: As yet, its antigen is unknown.

Study observations and caveats: Donor clonotype sharing was expected to depend on sequencing depth.

This receptor was taken from a man between 18 and 29 years old in good health. Sequenced: naive CD4+ T cells sorted from blood. Subset indicated: CD45RA+ positively selected. The genes are TRBV4-3 and TRBJ1-5; the D gene is possibly TRBD1 (5 bases). This CDR3 reads CASSQEAGANQPQHF. Here the CDR3 DNA reads TGCGCCAGCAGCCAAGAAGCCGGGGCAAATCAGCCCCAGCATTTT.